This TCR beta chain was observed in a study of post-analysis software for immune sequencing data. Across the study: The cohort encompassed relapsing-remitting, secondary progressive and progressive-relapsing multiple sclerosis disease courses.

Study-wide results and limits: TRBV5-6, TRBV5-1 and TRBV20-1 were among roughly five TRBV segments more frequent in patients than controls. The authors found that F measure strongly co-clustered same-batch samples.

Germline CDR1 and CDR2: MGHRA and YSYEKL. The CDR3 runs 15 residues. The V end was cut by 4 bases, the J end by 0 bases, with 12 bases between. Built from TCR beta cDNA, the libraries had unique molecular identifiers in them. Each CDR3 protein is one row after TCRdb ran MiXCR on the PCR reads. The sample includes fewer than 850,000 distinct CDR3 sequences, 25% to 30% of them seen just once. For this clonotype: Its antigen is still unknown.

The J gene is TRBJ2-5, the V gene TRBV4-1; D may be TRBD2 (5 bases). The sequenced sample was blood. This sequence originates from a girl aged 5-17 years with multiple sclerosis. CDR3 nucleotides: TGCGCCAGCAGCCCCGGGTGGGAGTACCAAGAGACCCAGTACTTC. Translated: CASSPGWEYQETQYF.